Each of the 21 T cell receptor beta chains below was sequenced from the same sample in a study of cytomegalovirus exposure and HLA in healthy donors. TCRdb keeps only in-frame clones here, not all; method: immunoSEQ multiplex PCR. The sample lists approximately 240,000 clones; just over 90% were seen once. Sequenced input: PBMCs. The receptors originated from a young woman in good health and CMV-seronegative.

The J gene is TRBJ2-1, the V gene TRBV29-1, with 9 positions matching TRBD1. The germline V gene has CDR1 SQVTM and CDR2 ANQGSEA. V lost 6 bases, J lost 5 bases, and 8 bases stayed unmatched. The CDR3 has 14 residues. CDR3 residues: CSVVTGGSNNEQFF. The CDR3 DNA sequence: TGCAGCGTCGTCACAGGGGGCTCGAACAATGAGCAGTTCTTC.

This chain links TRBV7-2 with TRBJ1-1; a possible D gene is TRBD1 (6 bases). CDR1 is SGHTA, CDR2 FQGNSA, per germline. Deletions cut 4 bases from V and 0 bases from J, with 24 bases between. The CDR3 length is 19 residues. The CDR3 loop is CASSSPWDTNSAMNTEAFF. The CDR3 coding sequence is TGTGCCAGCAGCTCGCCCTGGGACACGAATTCCGCAATGAACACTGAAGCTTTCTTT. Using reference TRBV7-2 and TRBJ1-1 for the parts outside the CDR3, the full variable domain is GAGVSQSPSNKVTEKGKDVELRCDPISGHTALYWYRQSLGQGLEFLIYFQGNSAPDKSGLPSDRFSAERTGGSVSTLTIQRTQQEDSAVYLCASSSPWDTNSAMNTEAFFGQGTRLTVV.

The chain employs TRBV11-3 and TRBJ2-2, with D perhaps TRBD2 (5 bases). Germline-derived CDR1 and CDR2 are SGHNT and YENEEA. V was trimmed by 2 bases and J by 6 bases, leaving 7 bases between them. The CDR3 length is 13 residues. The CDR3 DNA follows: TGTGCCAGCAGCTTAACTAGACCCGGGGAGCTGTTTTTT. Protein sequence: CASSLTRPGELFF. Together with reference TRBV11-3 and TRBJ2-2, the CDR3 gives the full variable domain: EAGVVQSPRYKIIEKKQPVAFWCNPISGHNTLYWYLQNLGQGPELLIRYENEEAVDDSQLPKDRFSAERLKGVDSTLKIQPAELGDSAVYLCASSLTRPGELFFGEGSRLTVL.

J is TRBJ1-2 and V is TRBV18; TRBD1 is a possible D gene (6 bases). CDR3 length: 15 residues. V gave up 6 bases and J gave up 4 bases, with 18 bases separating them. Germline assignment: CDR1 KGHSH and CDR2 LQKENI. As DNA, the CDR3 is TGTGCCAGCTCGCAACCCTCGGGACACCTCTATGGCTACACCTTC. It is translated as CASSQPSGHLYGYTF.

This sequence joins TRBV4-1 and TRBJ1-1; the D is unclear. This CDR3 contains 13 residues. Trimming pared 0 bases from V and 8 bases from J, leaving 10 bases between. Germline CDR1 MGHRA, CDR2 YSYEKL. In DNA form, the CDR3 reads TGCGCCAGCAGCCAAGATGAGGGTAGGGAAGCTTTCTTT. Translating it yields CASSQDEGREAFF.

This chain uses TRBV18 with TRBJ2-7; D may be TRBD1 (5 bases). The CDR3 sequence is 14 residues long. Trimming pared 6 bases from V and 3 bases from J, leaving 15 bases between. Germline CDR1 KGHSH, CDR2 LQKENI. Here the CDR3 reads CASSAGPSVYEQYF. CDR3 coding DNA: TGTGCCAGCTCGGCAGGGCCGTCAGTCTACGAGCAGTACTTC.

The chain is built from TRBV4-1 and TRBJ2-5; D is unresolved. V was shortened by 0 bases and J by 7 bases, with 9 bases between the two germline ends. This CDR3 comprises 13 residues. Germline CDR1 MGHRA, CDR2 YSYEKL. The CDR3: CASSQDPPGTQYF. DNA of the CDR3: TGCGCCAGCAGCCAAGATCCCCCAGGGACCCAGTACTTC.

The chain couples TRBV7-9 to TRBJ2-7; D is ambiguous. This CDR3 is built from 13 residues. V gave up 5 bases and J gave up 4 bases, with 12 bases separating them. Germline assignment: CDR1 SEHNR and CDR2 FQNEAQ (reference sequence). The CDR3: CASSAMFEYEQYF. DNA of the CDR3: TGTGCCAGCAGCGCTATGTTTGAATACGAGCAGTACTTC.

This rearrangement joins TRBV6-5 to TRBJ1-1; D possibly corresponds to TRBD1 (5 bases). This CDR3 comprises 14 residues. Trimming left V 6 bases short and J 2 bases short, with 13 bases between. Germline loops: CDR1 MNHEY, CDR2 SVGAGI. The CDR3 DNA reads as TGTGCCAGCAGGGAGGGACGGAGAAACACTGAAGCTTTCTTT. Translated: CASREGRRNTEAFF.

The V call is TRBV19, the J call TRBJ2-1; 13 bases align to TRBD2. Germline assignment: CDR1 LNHDA and CDR2 SQIVND (reference sequence). The CDR3 has 15 residues. The J segment lost 7 bases and the V segment lost 2 bases, leaving 2 bases of the junction unmatched. CDR3: CASSITSGRVNEQFF. The CDR3, as DNA: TGTGCCAGTAGTATAACTAGCGGGAGGGTGAATGAGCAGTTCTTC.

The chain links TRBV30 to TRBJ2-7, with a weak D call TRBD2 (7 bases). The CDR3 is 15 amino acids. V shed 3 bases and J shed 4 bases, with 19 bases lying between them. The V gene's germline CDR1 is GTSNPN and CDR2 SVGIG (reference sequence). The CDR3 loop is CAWSPVGGRGYEQYF. The CDR3 bases are TGTGCCTGGAGCCCCGTCGGGGGGCGCGGGTACGAGCAGTACTTC.

The CDR3 region is CASSIDPWTGHTKPPSGSIETQYF. CDR3 sequence (DNA): TGTGCCAGTAGTATAGATCCCTGGACAGGGCATACCAAACCTCCTAGCGGGAGTATCGAGACCCAGTACTTC. The chain is built from TRBV19 and TRBJ2-5; 10 nucleotides agree with TRBD2. The CDR3 has 24 residues. The V gene's germline CDR1 is LNHDA and CDR2 SQIVND (reference sequence). V lost 0 bases to trimming and J lost 5 bases; unmatched junction nucleotides: 30.

The chain carries TRBV25-1 and TRBJ2-3; tentative D call: TRBD1 (5 bases). This CDR3 has 18 residues. Germline CDR1 reads MGHDK; CDR2 reads SYGVNS. Trimming removed 2 bases at V and 4 bases at J, with 22 bases between. The CDR3: CASSENKWVRVTPDTQYF. The DNA of the CDR3 is TGTGCCAGCAGTGAAAATAAATGGGTCAGGGTGACGCCAGATACGCAGTATTTT.

V is TRBV7-9 and J is TRBJ1-1; D remains ambiguous. The CDR3 runs to 16 residues. Germline CDR1 is SEHNR and CDR2 is FQNEAQ (reference sequence). Trimming removed 4 bases at V and 1 base at J, with 16 bases between. CDR3 coding DNA: TGTGCCAGCAGCTCGAGCACGAGGACTCCGAACACTGAAGCTTTCTTT. Encoded protein: CASSSSTRTPNTEAFF. Based on the CDR3 plus reference TRBV7-9 and TRBJ1-1, the full variable domain is DTGVSQNPRHKITKRGQNVTFRCDPISEHNRLYWYRQTLGQGPEFLTYFQNEAQLEKSRLLSDRFSAERPKGSFSTLEIQRTEQGDSAMYLCASSSSTRTPNTEAFFGQGTRLTVV.

The chain joins TRBV28 to TRBJ1-5; 7 bases align to TRBD1. V shed 6 bases, J shed 10 bases, and the junction held 9 bases outside the gene matches. Germline V gives CDR1 MDHEN, CDR2 SYDVKM. CDR3 size: 13 residues. CDR3: CASRSGGQGPQHF. The CDR3 DNA reads TGTGCCAGCAGATCAGGGGGGCAGGGCCCCCAGCATTTT.

The genes are TRBV6-1 and TRBJ2-2; 9 nucleotides match TRBD1. Germline CDR1 and CDR2: MNHNS and SASEGT. The CDR3 sequence is 15 residues long. Trimming cost V 7 bases and J 6 bases; bases outside gene matches: 9. CDR3 region: CASTIQGATSGELFF. In DNA form, the CDR3 reads TGTGCCAGCACCATACAGGGGGCCACCTCCGGGGAGCTGTTTTTT.

The genes are TRBV30 and TRBJ1-4, with TRBD1 as a possible D gene (5 bases). This CDR3 has 13 residues. Germline values: CDR1 GTSNPN, CDR2 SVGIG (reference sequence). Between the trimmed V and J ends, which lost 5 bases and 11 bases, there was a span of 18 bases. CDR3 nucleotides: TGTGCCTGGGCAAGCACAGGTCCCGAGAAACTGTTTTTT. It is translated as CAWASTGPEKLFF.

The chain recombines TRBV5-6 with TRBJ2-2; TRBD2 matches 9 bases. Germline V CDR1 and CDR2: SGHDT, YYEEEE. With V trimmed by 0 bases and J by 3 bases, 6 bases remained unmatched. This CDR3 has 17 amino acids. The chain's CDR3 is CASSLARLAVDTGELFF. Written as DNA, the CDR3 is TGTGCCAGCAGCTTGGCAAGACTAGCGGTCGACACCGGGGAGCTGTTTTTT.

The chain couples TRBV30 to TRBJ2-7, with D tentatively TRBD2 (6 bases). V was trimmed by 4 bases and J by 2 bases, leaving 12 bases between them. The CDR3 extends over 13 amino acids. Germline CDR1 GTSNPN, CDR2 SVGIG (reference sequence). CDR3 in amino acids: CAWNGGTAYEQYF. CDR3 in DNA: TGTGCCTGGAACGGCGGGACGGCCTACGAGCAGTACTTC.

This sequence joins TRBV7-8 and TRBJ2-7; 10 bases align to TRBD2. Per the germline V gene, CDR1 is SGHVS and CDR2 is FQNEAQ. J lost 6 bases, V lost 2 bases, and 10 bases had no gene match. This CDR3 is built from 16 residues. CDR3 sequence (DNA): TGTGCCAGCAGCTTACCTACGGGACTAGCGATCGCCGAGCAGTACTTC. It translates to CASSLPTGLAIAEQYF.

CDR3 in DNA: TGTGCCAGCACCGGGACTAGCGGGAGGAATGAGCAGTACTTC. Protein product: CASTGTSGRNEQYF. This sequence joins TRBV2 and TRBJ2-7, with 15 nucleotides matching TRBD2. This CDR3 has 14 amino acids. From germline, CDR1 is SNHLY and CDR2 FYNNEI. The trim removed 7 bases at V and 7 bases at J, leaving 5 bases unmatched.